This T cell receptor (beta chain) was recovered during a study of T cell repertoires in cytomegalovirus infection. About the study: Indicated by public TCR beta signatures were CMV infection and matching HLA type. Study results and caveats: Cumulative frequency (of public TCR beta family members) identified carriers of CMV plus the relevant HLA. Within the response measured ex vivo, HLA-C-restricted CMV-specific TCR beta clonotypes were dominant.

TCRdb processed the reads anew with MiXCR; each CDR3 protein has one entry. The data contain around 100,000 distinct CDR3 sequences, about a tenth of them singletons. This CDR3 is 15 amino acids long. Germline-derived CDR1 and CDR2 are SGHTA and FQGNSA. J was trimmed by 4 bases and V by 2 bases; bases with no gene match: 6. This clonotype was observed at least ten times. Its matching antigen is unknown. The sequencing sample was made of PBMCs, sequenced either directly or after in vitro stimulation (not recorded which). The TCR comes from a human donor in good health (CMV status not recorded). Some clones in this sample may be carry-over from other donors' samples. V usage is TRBV7-2 and J usage is TRBJ2-7; 9 positions agree with TRBD1. DNA for the CDR3: TGTGCCAGCAGCTTAAGAGGGACAGGGTCGTACGAGCAGTACTTC. Translating it yields CASSLRGTGSYEQYF.